The clone carrying this T cell receptor (beta chain) was found a few times. Its antigen remains unknown. With 4 bases clipped from V and 3 bases from J, the junction kept 12 bases outside the gene matches. CDR3 size: 17 residues. The germline gives CDR1 MNHEY, CDR2 SVGAGI. TCRdb passed the 5' RACE reads through MiXCR, listing each CDR3 protein once. The sample lists 700,000 or so distinct CDR3 sequences, around 8.3% occurring once. These data originate in a study of identical twins. Study-level findings and limits: Diverse VJ usage suggested most zero-insertion clonotypes were not invariant T cells.

These data were also reused for a study on yellow fever vaccine responses in identical twins.

The gene calls are TRBV6-5 and TRBJ2-7; 10 bases are a match to TRBD2. This sequence was found in a woman aged 18-29 years in good health. Sequenced: PBMCs. The CDR3 coding sequence is TGTGCCAGCAGTTCCTCTCCGGGACTAGCGCCCCTCTACGAGCAGTACTTC. This translates into CASSSSPGLAPLYEQYF.